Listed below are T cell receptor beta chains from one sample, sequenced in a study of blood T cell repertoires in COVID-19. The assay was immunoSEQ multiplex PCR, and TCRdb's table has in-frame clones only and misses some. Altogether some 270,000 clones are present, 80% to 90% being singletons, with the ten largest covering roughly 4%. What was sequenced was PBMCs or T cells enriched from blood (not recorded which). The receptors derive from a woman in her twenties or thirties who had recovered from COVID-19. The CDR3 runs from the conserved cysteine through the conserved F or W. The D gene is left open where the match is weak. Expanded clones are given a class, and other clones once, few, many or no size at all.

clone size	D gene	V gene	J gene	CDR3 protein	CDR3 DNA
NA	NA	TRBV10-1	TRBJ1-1	CASMHRADTEAFF	TGCGCCAGCATGCACAGGGCGGACACTGAAGCTTTCTTT
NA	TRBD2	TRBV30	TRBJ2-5	CAWIRDGRARKTQYF	TGTGCCTGGATACGAGACGGGAGGGCCCGAAAGACCCAGTACTTC
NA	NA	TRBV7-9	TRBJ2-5	CASSLQGQGPQETQYF	TGTGCCAGCAGCTTACAGGGCCAGGGGCCCCAAGAGACCCAGTACTTC
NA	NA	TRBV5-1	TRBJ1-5	CASSLAPSTETNQPQHF	TGCGCCAGCAGCTTGGCCCCCTCGACAGAAACCAATCAGCCCCAGCATTTT
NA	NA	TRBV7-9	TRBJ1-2	CASSNSSGYTF	TGTGCCAGCAGCAACAGCTCCGGCTACACCTTC
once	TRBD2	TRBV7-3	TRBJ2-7	CASSLNWGLAGGRGEQYF	TGTGCCAGCAGCTTAAACTGGGGACTAGCGGGAGGGCGCGGCGAGCAGTACTTC
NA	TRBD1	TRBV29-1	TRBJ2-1	CSVERQGATRGYEQFF	TGCAGCGTTGAGAGACAGGGGGCTACTCGGGGCTATGAGCAGTTCTTC
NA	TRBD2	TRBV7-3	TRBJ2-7	CASSLSGTSYEQYF	TGTGCCAGCAGCTTAAGCGGGACTAGCTACGAGCAGTACTTC
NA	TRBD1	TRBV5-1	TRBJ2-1	CASSLGQVYNEQFF	TGCGCCAGCAGCCTCGGACAGGTGTACAATGAGCAGTTCTTC
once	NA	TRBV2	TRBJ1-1	CASTARETNTEAFF	TGTGCCAGCACCGCTAGGGAGACCAACACTGAAGCTTTCTTT
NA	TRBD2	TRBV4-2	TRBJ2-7	CASSQAVAGASEQYF	TGTGCCAGCAGCCAAGCGGTAGCGGGAGCTTCCGAGCAGTACTTC
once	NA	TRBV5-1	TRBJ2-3	CASSLTGDHTDTQYF	TGCGCCAGCAGCTTGACGGGGGACCACACAGATACGCAGTATTTT
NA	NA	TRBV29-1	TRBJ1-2	CSVEDPGNYGYTF	TGCAGCGTTGAAGACCCGGGTAACTATGGCTACACCTTC
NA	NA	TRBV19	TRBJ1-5	CASSQGDQPQHF	TGTGCCAGTAGCCAAGGGGATCAGCCCCAGCATTTT
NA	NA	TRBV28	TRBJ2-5	CASRVPRETQYF	TGTGCCAGCAGGGTACCCCGGGAGACCCAGTACTTC
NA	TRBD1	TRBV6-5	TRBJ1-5	CASRWTGIQPQHF	TGTGCCAGCAGATGGACAGGGATTCAGCCCCAGCATTTT
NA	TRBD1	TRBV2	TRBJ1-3	CASMGQGDVGNTIYF	TGTGCCAGTATGGGACAGGGGGATGTTGGAAACACCATATATTTT
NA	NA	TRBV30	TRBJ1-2	CAWSPSSNYGYTF	TGTGCCTGGAGTCCTTCCAGTAACTATGGCTACACCTTC
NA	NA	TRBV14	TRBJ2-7	CASSQRSYEQYF	TGTGCCAGCAGCCAAAGGAGCTACGAGCAGTACTTC
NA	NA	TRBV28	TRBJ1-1	CASSADRPKNTEAFF	TGTGCCAGCAGTGCCGACAGGCCTAAGAACACTGAAGCTTTCTTT
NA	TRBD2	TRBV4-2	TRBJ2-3	CASSQGTSGGTGGTTDTQYF	TGTGCCAGCAGCCAAGGGACTAGCGGAGGGACGGGGGGCACTACAGATACGCAGTATTTT
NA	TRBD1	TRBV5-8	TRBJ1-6	CASSLYTGQLNSPLHF	TGTGCCAGCAGCTTGTATACGGGACAGCTTAATTCACCCCTCCACTTT
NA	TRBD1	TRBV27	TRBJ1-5	CASSPDRAEQPQHF	TGTGCCAGCAGCCCCGACAGGGCCGAACAGCCCCAGCATTTT
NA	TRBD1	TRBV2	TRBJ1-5	CASSLTGPNQPQHF	TGTGCCAGCAGTCTGACAGGGCCCAATCAGCCCCAGCATTTT
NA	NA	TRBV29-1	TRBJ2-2	CSVGGPRNTGELFF	TGCAGCGTGGGAGGACCGAGGAACACCGGGGAGCTGTTTTTT
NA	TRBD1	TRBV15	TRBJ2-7	CATSRGGDRGIYEQYF	TGTGCCACCAGCAGAGGGGGAGACAGGGGGATATACGAGCAGTACTTC
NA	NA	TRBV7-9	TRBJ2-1	CASSFPDKYNEQFF	TGTGCCAGCAGCTTCCCTGACAAGTACAATGAGCAGTTCTTC